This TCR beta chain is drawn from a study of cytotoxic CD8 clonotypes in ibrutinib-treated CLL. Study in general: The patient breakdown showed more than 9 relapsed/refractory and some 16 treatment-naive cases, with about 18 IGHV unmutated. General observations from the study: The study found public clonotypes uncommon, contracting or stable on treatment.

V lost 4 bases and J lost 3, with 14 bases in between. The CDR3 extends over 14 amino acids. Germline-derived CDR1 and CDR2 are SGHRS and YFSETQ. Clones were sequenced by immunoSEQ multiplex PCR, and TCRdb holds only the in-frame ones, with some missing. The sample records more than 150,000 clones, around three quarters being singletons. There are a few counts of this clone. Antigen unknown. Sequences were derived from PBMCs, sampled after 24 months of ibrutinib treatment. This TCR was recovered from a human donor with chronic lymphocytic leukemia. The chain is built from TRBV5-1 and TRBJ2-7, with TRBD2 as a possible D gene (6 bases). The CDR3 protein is CASSKGLTDYEQYF. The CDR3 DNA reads TGCGCCAGCAGCAAGGGACTTACAGACTACGAGCAGTACTTC.